The 23 T cell receptor beta chains below were found in one sample sequenced in a study of T cell responses to AZD1222 COVID-19 vaccine. This table comes from immunoSEQ multiplex PCR, and its TCRdb copy is limited to in-frame clones, with some not included. Of approximately 77,000 clones listed, roughly 90% were seen once; the top ten hold more than 4.5%. This material consisted of peripheral blood, taken 28 days after the second AZD1222 dose. These receptor sequences come from an adult who received the AZD1222 COVID-19 vaccine.

V gene TRBV29-1 combines with J gene TRBJ2-7, with D perhaps TRBD2 (6 bases). The V gene's germline CDR1 is SQVTM and CDR2 ANQGSEA. Deletions cut 0 bases from V and 6 bases from J, with 15 bases between. This CDR3 is 14 amino acids long. The CDR3 loop reads CSVEDRLDVGEQYF. In DNA form, the CDR3 reads TGCAGCGTTGAAGATCGACTAGATGTCGGCGAGCAGTACTTC.

The J gene is TRBJ2-1, the V gene TRBV5-8; tentatively, D is TRBD1 (6 bases). CDR1 is SGHTS, CDR2 YDEGEE, per germline. This CDR3 has 13 amino acids. V lost 5 bases to trimming and J lost 6 bases, with 12 bases between them. CDR3 residues: CASRHDRSNEQFF. CDR3 DNA sequence: TGTGCCAGCAGACATGACAGGTCCAATGAGCAGTTCTTC.

The chain employs TRBV29-1 and TRBJ2-5; unclear D gene. CDR3 length equals 12 residues. Germline V CDR1 and CDR2: SQVTM, ANQGSEA. The V gene lost 3 bases and the J gene lost 2 bases, with 7 bases spanning the gap. The CDR3 DNA is TGCAGCGTTGATCTCCAGCAAGAGACCCAGTACTTC. Translation gives CSVDLQQETQYF.

CDR3 sequence reads: CAISETGNYGYTF. The CDR3 DNA is TGTGCCATCAGTGAGACAGGGAACTATGGCTACACCTTC. V gene TRBV10-3 combines with J gene TRBJ1-2; D may be TRBD1 (6 bases). Germline V lookup: CDR1 ENHRY, CDR2 SYGVKD. CDR3 length equals 13 residues. The V and J ends lost 2 bases and 2 bases respectively, with 6 bases between them.

J is TRBJ2-1 and V is TRBV9; perhaps D is TRBD1 or TRBD2 (5 bases each). The V gene's germline CDR1 is SGDLS and CDR2 YYNGEE. The V end lost 4 bases, the J end lost 0 bases, and 11 bases lay between the germline ends. CDR3 length equals 15 residues. The CDR3 spells CASSQLDSSYNEQFF. The DNA of the CDR3 is TGTGCCAGCAGCCAACTAGACAGCTCCTACAATGAGCAGTTCTTC.

J is TRBJ1-3 and V is TRBV29-1, with D tentatively TRBD1 (6 bases). CDR3 length equals 13 residues. V was pared by 1 base and J by 8 bases, with 12 bases between. CDR1 SQVTM and CDR2 ANQGSEA come from the germline V gene. In nucleotides, the CDR3 is TGCAGCGTTGAAGCACAGGGCACAGACACCATATATTTT. This encodes CSVEAQGTDTIYF.

This chain connects TRBV7-6 to TRBJ1-2, with D unclear. V lost 1 base and J lost 1, with 13 bases in between. Germline V gene lookup returns CDR1 SGHVS and CDR2 FNYEAQ. This CDR3 region has 16 residues. This CDR3 is CASSLVSGNYNYGYTF. For the CDR3, the DNA is TGTGCCAGCAGCTTAGTCAGTGGGAATTATAACTATGGCTACACCTTC.

This chain connects TRBV20-1 to TRBJ2-5; D possibly matches TRBD1 or TRBD2 (6 bases each). Germline assignment: CDR1 DFQATT and CDR2 SNEGSKA (reference sequence). The CDR3 sequence is 11 residues long. In DNA, the CDR3 is TGCACAGGAGGGGGCCAAGAGACCCAGTACTTC. This translates into CTGGGQETQYF.

This clone came up a few times. This chain uses TRBV5-1 with TRBJ1-2; 7 bases are a match to TRBD1. The germline gives CDR1 SGHRS, CDR2 YFSETQ. The CDR3 has 14 residues. V was pared by 4 bases and J by 2 bases, with 5 bases of the junction left unmatched. CDR3 nucleotides: TGCGCCAGCAGCACCGGGGGACAGAACTATGGCTACACCTTC. Its protein is CASSTGGQNYGYTF.

The chain combines TRBV6-5 with TRBJ1-1; D gene ambiguous. Germline CDR1 is MNHEY and CDR2 is SVGAGI. The V gene lost 7 bases and the J gene lost 0 bases, with 12 bases spanning the gap. The CDR3 runs 14 residues. The DNA of the CDR3 is TGTGCCAGCACCTATTCTACCGTGAACACTGAAGCTTTCTTT. Its protein product is CASTYSTVNTEAFF.

Regarding this clone: Within the sample, other DNA sequences also encode this same CDR3. The genes are TRBV18 and TRBJ2-2, with TRBD1 matching over 8 bases. The germline V gene encodes CDR1 KGHSH and CDR2 LQKENI. The CDR3 extends over 15 amino acids. The V gene end was trimmed by 2 bases and the J gene end by 1 base; junction bases not matched to a gene: 0. Here the CDR3 reads CASSPGTGNTGELFF. In DNA form, the CDR3 reads TGTGCCAGCTCACCAGGGACAGGGAACACCGGGGAGCTGTTTTTT.

J is TRBJ2-5 and V is TRBV6-4; 9 nucleotides agree with TRBD1. The CDR3 runs 17 residues. V was pared by 8 bases and J by 3 bases, with 16 bases of the junction left unmatched. Germline V gene sequence: CDR1 MRHNA, CDR2 SNTAGT. CDR3 sequence reads: CASRGLITGGPKETQYF. The CDR3 nucleotides are TGTGCCAGCCGGGGCCTGATCACAGGGGGCCCTAAAGAGACCCAGTACTTC.

The gene calls are TRBV6-5 and TRBJ2-7, with 10 positions matching TRBD2. Germline CDR1 reads MNHEY; CDR2 reads SVGAGI. This CDR3 comprises 15 residues. J gave up 2 bases and V 0 bases, and 1 base lay outside the gene matches. CDR3 coding DNA: TGTGCCAGCAGTTACTCTAGCGGGAGGACCTACGAGCAGTACTTC. It specifies CASSYSSGRTYEQYF.

The gene calls are TRBV28 and TRBJ1-1; D might be TRBD1 (5 bases). V shed 1 base and J shed 1 base, with 7 bases lying between them. CDR3 length: 14 residues. Germline V CDR1 and CDR2: MDHEN, SYDVKM. The CDR3 bases are TGTGCCAGCAGTTTATACACAGGGAACACTGAAGCTTTCTTT. Translated: CASSLYTGNTEAFF.

This rearrangement joins TRBV5-8 to TRBJ2-7, with 8 bases fitting TRBD1. Looked up from germline, CDR1 is SGHTS and CDR2 is YDEGEE. J gave up 7 bases and V 9 bases, and 15 bases lay outside the gene matches. The CDR3 contains 14 residues. CDR3 bases: TGTGCCAACGGCCCCAGGACAGGGTTTAGGGAGCAGTACTTC. Its translation: CANGPRTGFREQYF.

V usage is TRBV3-1 (or the pseudogene TRBV3-2) and J usage is TRBJ1-4, with a possible D match to TRBD1 (5 bases). Trimming shortened V by 3 bases and J by 4 bases, and 9 bases separated the two germline ends. The V gene's germline CDR1 is LGHDT and CDR2 YNNKEL (reference sequence). The CDR3 is 14 residues long. In DNA, the CDR3 is TGTGCCAGCAGCCACGGCGGGGGTAATGAAAAACTGTTTTTT. Residues: CASSHGGGNEKLFF.

This sequence joins TRBV29-1 and TRBJ1-2; tentative D call: TRBD1 (5 bases). Germline CDR1 SQVTM, CDR2 ANQGSEA. The CDR3 loop spans 11 amino acids. V lost 6 bases and J 8 bases, leaving 13 bases between the germline ends. The CDR3 DNA follows: TGCAGCGTGGAACTGGGGGAAGGCTACACCTTC. Translating it yields CSVELGEGYTF. Full variable domain (rest looked up from reference TRBV29-1 and TRBJ1-2): SAVISQKPSRDICQRGTSLTIQCQVDSQVTMMFWYRQQPGQSLTLIATANQGSEATYESGFVIDKFPISRPNLTFSTLTVSNMSPEDSSIYLCSVELGEGYTFGSGTRLTVV.

The rearrangement uses TRBV5-1 and TRBJ2-2, with D possibly TRBD1 on 6 matching bases. Trimming shortened V by 5 bases and J by 4 bases, and 12 bases separated the two germline ends. This CDR3 is 14 amino acids long. Per germline, CDR1 SGHRS and CDR2 YFSETQ. The CDR3 reads CASSPGTPTGELFF. CDR3 bases: TGCGCCAGCAGTCCCGGGACACCCACCGGGGAGCTGTTTTTT.

V and J are TRBV28 and TRBJ2-5; no clear D. V lost 8 bases and J 4 bases, leaving 8 bases between the germline ends. Germline loops: CDR1 MDHEN, CDR2 SYDVKM. The CDR3 is made up of 11 amino acids. CDR3 nucleotide sequence: TGTGCCAGCTGGGTTGGAGAGACCCAGTACTTC. It yields the protein CASWVGETQYF.

The chain's CDR3 is CASSHLDTDTQYF. The CDR3 bases are TGTGCCAGCAGCCACCTAGACACAGATACGCAGTATTTT. The chain carries TRBV6-2 or TRBV6-3 and TRBJ2-3; D gene unclear. V dropped 6 bases and J dropped 2 bases, with 9 bases sitting between them. This CDR3 spans 13 amino acids. Germline V gives CDR1 MNHEY, CDR2 SVGEGT.

Regarding this clone: In the same sample, other DNA sequences code for this CDR3. The rearrangement uses TRBV7-9 and TRBJ2-7, with D unresolved. CDR1 is SEHNR and CDR2 is FQNEAQ in the germline V gene (reference sequence). V lost 7 bases to trimming and J lost 3 bases, with 10 bases between them. The CDR3 consists of 12 residues. The CDR3 nucleotides are TGTGCCAGCACCCGCGGCAACTACGAGCAGTACTTC. This sequence encodes CASTRGNYEQYF.

The gene calls are TRBV6-5 and TRBJ2-3; D unclear. Trimming removed 10 bases at V and 0 bases at J, with 14 bases between. The CDR3 is 14 residues long. Germline assignment: CDR1 MNHEY and CDR2 SVGAGI. CDR3: CATAARGSTDTQYF. The CDR3 coding sequence is TGTGCCACCGCGGCCCGAGGTAGCACAGATACGCAGTATTTT.

This clone was detected once. The rearrangement joins TRBV9 to TRBJ2-5; D might be TRBD2 (7 bases). Trimming pared 4 bases from V and 5 bases from J, leaving 21 bases between. The CDR3 extends over 16 amino acids. Germline CDR1 and CDR2: SGDLS and YYNGEE. CDR3 sequence (DNA): TGTGCCAGCAGCATCAAAGGGAGGGGGGAGTTGGAGACCCAGTACTTC. Translation gives CASSIKGRGELETQYF.